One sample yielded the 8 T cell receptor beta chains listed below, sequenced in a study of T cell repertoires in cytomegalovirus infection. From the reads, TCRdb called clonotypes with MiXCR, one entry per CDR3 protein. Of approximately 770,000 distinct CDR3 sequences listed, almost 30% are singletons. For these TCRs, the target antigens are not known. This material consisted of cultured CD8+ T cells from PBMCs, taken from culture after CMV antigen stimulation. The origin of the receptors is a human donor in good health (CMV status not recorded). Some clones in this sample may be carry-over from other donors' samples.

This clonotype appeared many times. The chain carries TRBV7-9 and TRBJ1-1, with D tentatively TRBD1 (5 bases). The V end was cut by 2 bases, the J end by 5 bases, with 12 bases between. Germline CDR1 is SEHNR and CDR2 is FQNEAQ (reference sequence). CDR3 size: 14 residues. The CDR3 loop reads CASSLSGRRTEAFF. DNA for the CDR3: TGTGCCAGCAGCTTATCGGGGCGTCGGACTGAAGCTTTCTTT. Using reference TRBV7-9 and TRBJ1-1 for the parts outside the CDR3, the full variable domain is DTGVSQNPRHKITKRGQNVTFRCDPISEHNRLYWYRQTLGQGPEFLTYFQNEAQLEKSRLLSDRFSAERPKGSFSTLEIQRTEQGDSAMYLCASSLSGRRTEAFFGQGTRLTVV.

Here the CDR3 DNA reads TGTGCCAGCAGTTACTCGTTAAGTCAGGCTAATGAAAAACTGTTTTTT. Its translation: CASSYSLSQANEKLFF. The J gene is TRBJ1-4, the V gene TRBV6-8; D unclear. There are 16 residues in the CDR3. The germline CDR1 and CDR2 sequences are MNHGY and SAAAGT. Trimming removed 0 bases from V and 3 bases from J, with 11 bases in between.

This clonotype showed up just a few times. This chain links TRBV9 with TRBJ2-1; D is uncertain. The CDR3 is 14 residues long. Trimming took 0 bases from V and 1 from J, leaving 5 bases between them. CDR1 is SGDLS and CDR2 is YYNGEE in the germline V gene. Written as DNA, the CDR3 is TGTGCCAGCAGCGTAGCACAATCCTACAATGAGCAGTTCTTC. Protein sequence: CASSVAQSYNEQFF.

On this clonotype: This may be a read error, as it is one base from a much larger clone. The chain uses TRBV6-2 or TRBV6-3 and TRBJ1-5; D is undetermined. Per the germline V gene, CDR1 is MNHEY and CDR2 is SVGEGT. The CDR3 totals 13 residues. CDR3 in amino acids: CASSHSSNQPQHF. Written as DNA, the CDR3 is TGTGCCAGCAGTCACTCTAGCAATCAGCCCCAGCATTTT.

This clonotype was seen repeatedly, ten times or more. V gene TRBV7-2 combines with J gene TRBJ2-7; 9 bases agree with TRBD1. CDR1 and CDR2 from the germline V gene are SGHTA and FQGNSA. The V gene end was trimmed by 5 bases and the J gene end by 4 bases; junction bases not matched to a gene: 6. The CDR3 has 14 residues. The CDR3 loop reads CASSRGQGRYEQYV. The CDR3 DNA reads TGTGCCAGCAGCCGGGGACAGGGTCGTTACGAGCAGTACGTC.

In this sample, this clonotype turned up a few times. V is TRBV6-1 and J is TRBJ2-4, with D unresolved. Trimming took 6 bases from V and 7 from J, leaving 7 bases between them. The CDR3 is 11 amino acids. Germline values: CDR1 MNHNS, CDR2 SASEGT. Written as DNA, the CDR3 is TGTGCCAGCAGATTTGGGAACATTCAGTACTTC. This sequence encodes CASRFGNIQYF.

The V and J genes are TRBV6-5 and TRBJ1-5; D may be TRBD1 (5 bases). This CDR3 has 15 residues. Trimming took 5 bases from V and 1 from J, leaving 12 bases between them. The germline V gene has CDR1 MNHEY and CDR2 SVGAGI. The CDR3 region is CASSPDWGSNQPQHF. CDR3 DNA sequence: TGTGCCAGCAGTCCCGACTGGGGGAGCAATCAGCCCCAGCATTTT.

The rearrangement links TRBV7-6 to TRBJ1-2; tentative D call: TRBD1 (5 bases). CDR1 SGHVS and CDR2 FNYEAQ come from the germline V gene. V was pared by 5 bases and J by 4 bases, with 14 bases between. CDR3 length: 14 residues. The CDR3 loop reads CASSPLGDFYGYTF. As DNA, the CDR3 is TGTGCCAGCAGCCCCTTGGGGGACTTCTATGGCTACACCTTC.